These T cell receptor beta chains were read from a single sample in a study of TIL therapy for anti-PD-1-resistant metastatic lung cancer. Profiled with immunoSEQ multiplex PCR; TCRdb holds only in-frame clones, not every one. The sample records more than 90,000 clones, roughly two thirds being singletons. The input for sequencing was tumor tissue, taken at baseline. Receptor source: a person between 30 and 80 years old with non-small cell lung cancer. CDR3s include the opening cysteine and the closing phenylalanine or tryptophan. A D gene is named only where the DNA matches it firmly. Where a row states a size, it is once, few, many or the class of an expanded clone; other rows omit it.

TRBD1,TRBJ2-7,TRBV5-1,-,CASSFGTGGHEQYF,TGCGCCAGCAGCTTTGGGACAGGGGGCCACGAGCAGTACTTC
-,TRBJ1-6,TRBV4-2,-,CASSQERQYNSPLHF,TGTGCCAGCAGCCAAGAGCGGCAGTATAATTCACCCCTCCACTTT
-,TRBJ1-2,TRBV6-5,few,CASSYTWESSYGYTF,TGTGCCAGCAGTTACACCTGGGAGTCCTCCTATGGCTACACCTTC
-,TRBJ2-2,TRBV11-3,few,CASERTTNTGELFF,TGTGCCAGCGAACGGACAACTAACACCGGGGAGCTGTTTTTT
TRBD1,TRBJ1-6,TRBV18,-,CASSPRQTGGYNSPLHF,TGTGCCAGCTCACCAAGGCAGACAGGGGGATATAATTCACCCCTCCACTTT
TRBD1,TRBJ1-1,TRBV29-1,-,CSVEGQGRIQAFF,TGCAGCGTTGAAGGACAGGGGAGAATCCAAGCTTTCTTT
-,TRBJ2-6,TRBV7-9,-,CASSTIGSSGANVLTF,TGTGCCAGCAGCACAATCGGGAGCTCTGGGGCCAACGTCCTGACTTTC
-,TRBJ2-7,TRBV5-6,-,CASNPGGGGLKEQYF,TGTGCCAGCAACCCCGGGGGAGGGGGGCTGAAAGAGCAGTACTTC
TRBD2,TRBJ2-3,TRBV28,-,CATRGGSTDTQYF,TGTGCCACCCGGGGGGGGAGCACAGATACGCAGTATTTT
TRBD1,TRBJ1-4,TRBV5-1,-,CASSPGQGDEKLFF,TGCGCCAGCAGCCCCGGACAGGGTGATGAAAAACTGTTTTTT
-,TRBJ1-3,TRBV18,-,CASSPEVGSGNTIYF,TGTGCCAGCTCACCAGAGGTCGGGTCTGGAAACACCATATATTTT
TRBD1,TRBJ1-2,TRBV12-3/TRBV12-4,-,CASRTGAAGYTF,TGTGCCAGCAGGACAGGGGCCGCGGGCTACACCTTC
-,TRBJ2-3,TRBV24-1,-,CATRNRDTSTDTQYF,TGTGCCACCAGAAACCGGGACACAAGCACAGATACGCAGTATTTT
-,TRBJ1-5,TRBV28,few,CASTYPTGVSQPQHF,TGTGCCAGCACTTACCCGACGGGGGTGAGTCAGCCCCAGCATTTT
TRBD1,TRBJ1-1,TRBV5-1,-,CASSFRDRATEAFF,TGCGCCAGCAGTTTCCGGGACAGGGCTACTGAAGCTTTCTTT
-,TRBJ1-5,TRBV24-1,-,CATSDGQISNQPQHF,TGTGCCACCAGTGATGGACAGATTAGCAATCAGCCCCAGCATTTT
-,TRBJ2-7,TRBV4-3,-,CASSQGRDGSYEQYF,TGCGCCAGCAGCCAAGGGAGGGACGGCTCCTACGAGCAGTACTTC
-,TRBJ2-7,TRBV7-8,-,CASSLADLRYEQYF,TGTGCCAGCAGCTTAGCGGACCTACGGTACGAGCAGTACTTC
-,TRBJ1-5,TRBV25-1,-,CASSDWVGNQPQHF,TGTGCCAGCAGTGACTGGGTAGGCAATCAGCCCCAGCATTTT
-,TRBJ2-7,TRBV7-8,few,CASSQTRNYEQYF,TGTGCCAGCAGCCAAACACGGAACTACGAGCAGTACTTC
-,TRBJ2-7,TRBV28,few,CASSLGYEQYF,TGTGCCAGCAGTTTGGGCTACGAGCAGTACTTC
TRBD1,TRBJ2-3,TRBV2,-,CASIRQGAYTDTQYF,TGTGCCAGCATCCGACAGGGAGCGTACACAGATACGCAGTATTTT
TRBD1,TRBJ1-5,TRBV10-2,-,CASSESGETGHNQPQHF,TGCGCCAGCAGTGAGTCTGGGGAGACAGGGCACAATCAGCCCCAGCATTTT
TRBD2,TRBJ2-5,TRBV3-1/TRBV3-2,-,CASSQGGEETQYF,TGTGCCAGCAGCCAGGGAGGGGAAGAGACCCAGTACTTC
-,TRBJ2-5,TRBV9,-,CASSVGGAREAQYF,TGTGCCAGCAGCGTAGGGGGGGCAAGAGAGGCCCAGTACTTC
-,TRBJ2-2,TRBV28,few,CASSRPLGTGELFF,TGTGCCAGCAGTAGGCCCCTGGGCACCGGGGAGCTGTTTTTT
-,TRBJ1-5,TRBV5-4,once,CASRHRVGQPQHF,TGTGCCAGCCGCCACAGGGTCGGTCAGCCCCAGCATTTT
-,TRBJ2-1,TRBV4-3,-,CASSHSGTFDNEQFF,TGCGCCAGCAGCCATTCCGGGACTTTCGATAATGAGCAGTTCTTC
-,TRBJ2-2,TRBV4-3,-,CASSQVGAGSGELFF,TGCGCCAGCAGCCAGGTTGGGGCGGGATCCGGGGAGCTGTTTTTT
-,TRBJ1-2,TRBV11-2,-,CASSLVGGGYTF,TGTGCCAGCAGCTTAGTAGGGGGTGGCTACACCTTC
TRBD1,TRBJ1-2,TRBV10-2,-,CASSARQGDYGYTF,TGCGCCAGCAGTGCTCGACAGGGGGACTATGGCTACACCTTC
-,TRBJ2-7,TRBV11-2,-,CASSLVFGQSYEQYF,TGTGCCAGCAGCTTAGTTTTCGGTCAATCCTACGAGCAGTACTTC
TRBD1,TRBJ1-2,TRBV5-6,-,CASSTQGAGNYGYTF,TGTGCCAGCAGTACGCAGGGGGCGGGGAACTATGGCTACACCTTC
-,TRBJ1-2,TRBV7-9,-,CASSVLKRSDGGYTF,TGTGCCAGCAGCGTACTCAAGAGATCTGATGGGGGCTACACCTTC
-,TRBJ2-1,TRBV27,-,CASSLQGGTSYNEQFF,TGTGCCAGCAGTCTTCAAGGGGGGACCTCCTACAATGAGCAGTTCTTC
-,TRBJ1-2,TRBV2,few,CATTTVWGPNYGYTF,TGTGCCACCACGACCGTTTGGGGCCCCAACTATGGCTACACCTTC
-,TRBJ1-5,TRBV2,-,CASSEGSGHQPQHF,TGTGCCAGCAGTGAAGGGTCAGGGCATCAGCCCCAGCATTTT
-,TRBJ1-5,TRBV2,-,CASSEAGRDQPQHF,TGTGCCAGCAGTGAAGCGGGAAGGGATCAGCCCCAGCATTTT
TRBD1,TRBJ2-1,TRBV7-6,few,CASSLTGGWDEQFF,TGTGCCAGCAGCTTGACAGGGGGTTGGGATGAGCAGTTCTTC
TRBD2,TRBJ2-1,TRBV7-9,-,CASSFSSGRGGPYNEQFF,TGTGCCAGCAGCTTCTCAAGCGGGAGGGGGGGGCCCTACAATGAGCAGTTCTTC
TRBD1,TRBJ2-3,TRBV2,-,CASRGQGVVTDTQYF,TGTGCCAGCAGGGGACAGGGCGTCGTCACAGATACGCAGTATTTT
TRBD2,TRBJ2-7,TRBV7-2,-,CASSLRGDADEQYF,TGTGCCAGCAGCCTACGGGGGGATGCTGACGAGCAGTACTTC
-,TRBJ2-5,TRBV7-2,-,CASSIKWDSPQYF,TGTGCCAGCAGCATAAAATGGGACTCCCCGCAGTACTTC
TRBD1,TRBJ1-2,TRBV30,few,CASDPGQGYGYTF,TGTGCCTCGGACCCGGGACAGGGATATGGCTACACCTTC
-,TRBJ2-2,TRBV19,-,CASNAGNTGELFF,TGTGCCAGTAACGCAGGGAACACCGGGGAGCTGTTTTTT
-,TRBJ1-1,TRBV6-5,-,CASSSSGTVRRAEAFF,TGTGCCAGCAGTTCTTCCGGGACCGTAAGGCGGGCTGAAGCTTTCTTT
-,TRBJ2-4,TRBV19,-,CASSLRENIQYF,TGTGCCAGTAGTCTCCGGGAAAACATTCAGTACTTC
TRBD2,TRBJ2-7,TRBV5-4,few,CASSGTSGSYEQYF,TGTGCCAGCAGCGGGACTAGCGGGAGCTACGAGCAGTACTTC
TRBD2,TRBJ2-1,TRBV10-3,few,CATLGASGKISYNEQFF,TGTGCCACCCTTGGGGCTAGCGGCAAAATCTCCTACAATGAGCAGTTCTTC
-,TRBJ1-1,TRBV19,-,CASITAANTEAFF,TGTGCCAGTATTACGGCCGCGAACACTGAAGCTTTCTTT